This TCR beta chain stems from a study of control samples from healthy donors and cancer patients. The ends were cut back, 7 bases at V and 5 bases at J, with 14 bases in the middle. This CDR3 is built from 13 residues. Assay used: immunoSEQ multiplex PCR; TCRdb lists only in-frame clones, some missing. Of about 190,000 clones in the sample, 90% to 95% are singletons; the top ten hold over 1.5%. The chain employs TRBV12-3 or TRBV12-4 and TRBJ1-1; the D gene is possibly TRBD1 (6 bases). The sequence came from a man younger than 40 in good health. The sample comprised blood. The CDR3 DNA reads as TGTGCCAGCACCTTGGGGGGGCGGACTGAAGCTTTCTTT. Amino acids: CASTLGGRTEAFF.